This T cell receptor (beta chain) was recovered during a study of cytomegalovirus exposure and HLA in healthy donors (dated by TCRdb to 2016 to 2017). For the study in its entirety: In an earlier analysis of under 750 of the donors, 276 Gb of sequence data and 117 million unique TCR beta sequences from about 190 million T cells were reported. A later genetic analysis used genome-wide SNP genotypes for about 60% of the roughly 700 donors, treating that subset as a discovery cohort. Alongside the repertoire data, information on donor age, sex, ethnicity and CMV serostatus was compiled. The later analysis used no new phenotypic data to find candidate immune exposures, relying instead on TCR beta sequences and their occurrence across donors. In an earlier analysis of roughly 600 of the donors, high-throughput TCR beta sequencing was used to judge whether each TCR beta V gene segment behaved as functional or pseudogenic. In addition to the first cohort of several hundred subjects, a separate validation cohort of 100 to 150 different subjects was used. In a later analysis, previously published TCR beta repertoires from 550 to 750 donors were re-analyzed and high-resolution HLA genotyping was added so that TCR occurrence patterns could be studied. The aim of the study was to test whether cataloging public T cell receptors could identify signatures of past pathogen exposure. Across 398 genotyped donors of the cohort, an average of roughly 230,000 unique TCR beta nucleotide sequences per donor were sequenced, and roughly a sixth of those sequences were non-productive. Several DR-DQ haplotypes were treated as single units for association and clustering because of strong linkage in the cohort. Using immunosequencing, the study profiled T cell repertoires from 640 or so subjects and related those repertoires to cytomegalovirus serostatus. All discovery cohort repertoires had been generated on a single sequencing platform. Of the approximately 370 genotyped donors, 65% to 90% were placed in the genetic ancestry cluster associated with self-reported Caucasian donors. Roughly 300 gigabases of sequencing data and approximately 84 million unique TCR sequences were included in an early release covering over 600 HLA-typed donors. The number of typed donors differed by locus: about 629-640 for A, B, C, DRB1 and DQB1; 522 for DQA1; about 600 for DPA1; and some 430 for DPB1. HLA typing included class I and class II loci at four-digit resolution. The study combined high-throughput TCR immunosequencing, statistical association of individual TCRs with disease status, and machine learning to predict cytomegalovirus infection status.

From the germline V gene, CDR1 is MDHEN and CDR2 is SYDVKM. The CDR3, cysteine through phenylalanine, is 14 amino acids long. Solely the CDR3 DNA is kept, with 42 bases framed from the first base. Library preparation used the immunoSEQ multiplex PCR assay. The multiplex PCR relied on a mix of 60 forward primers for TCR Vbeta segments and 13 reverse primers for TCR Jbeta segments. The CDR3 region of rearranged TCR beta genes was amplified from genomic DNA by a multiplex PCR assay. The Illumina HiSeq System was used to sequence the amplified TCR beta libraries as 87-base-pair reads. Per the source publication's procedure: Across the 700 or so repertoires, a later analysis counted about 81 million unique TCR beta chains, around 11 million of which were shared by at least two donors. To remove PCR and sequencing errors, raw reads were error-corrected and collapsed into unique sequences using a nearest-neighbor algorithm that merged closely related sequences. Alignment of CDR3 sequences to IMGT reference sequences was used to assign V, D and J gene segments. Each retained sequence needed at least a six-nucleotide match to both a V gene segment and a J gene segment. Rearrangements were classified as productive when the CDR3 lacked stop codons and remained in frame with V and J, and all other rearrangements were classified as non-productive. CDR3 was defined by IMGT convention, running from the second conserved V-encoded cysteine to the conserved J-encoded phenylalanine. In an earlier analysis of roughly 610 of the donors, sequences lacking an unambiguous match to a single V gene segment were excluded. An earlier analysis of several hundred of the donors called V segments functional above 56.7% productive rearrangements and segregating when the between-donor standard deviation exceeded 5%. A statistical classification framework was developed to diagnose cytomegalovirus status using the catalog of TCR beta chain sequences. A later analysis assigned V and J genes by comparing TCR nucleotide sequences with IMGT/GENE-DB human TR gene sequences. Using the TCRdist pipeline, a later analysis assigned CDR3 sequences along with most-parsimonious VDJ recombination scenarios. In a later analysis, each TCR beta chain was defined by its CDR3 amino acid sequence together with its V-gene family, and reads without a unique V-gene family were excluded. A later analysis removed roughly 590 highly shared, low-generation-probability nucleotide sequences to deal with suspected cross-contamination and a sequencing artifact. In a later analysis, a clonal expansion index was calculated for each public chain from normalized within-repertoire ranks of inferred template counts. In a later analysis, generation probabilities were computed using a VDJ recombination model fitted to out-of-frame rearrangements, and the results were checked against IGoR. In a later analysis, TCR-TCR, TCR-HLA and TCR-CMV co-occurrence was scored with hypergeometric tests, and a repertoire-size bias correction was applied to TCR pairs. A later analysis estimated false discovery rates by permuting HLA or CMV assignments 20 times. A later analysis grouped co-occurring TCRs with DBSCAN, adding TCRdist sequence similarity when clustering within HLA-allele-positive subsets. Co-occurrence clustering excluded repertoires with fewer than 30,000 or more than 120,000 public chains, plus five with anomalous nucleotide sharing. TCRdb carries this immuneACCESS record with in-frame sequences only. Its versions omit some clonotypes, under half of them owing to an unresolved V gene in the studies checked, with the rest unexplained. The DNA gave D and trimming, while V, J and clone size come from that table. Within this sample are approximately 170,000 clones, with about two thirds of them counted one time only. Around 4% of the sample is held by the ten biggest clonotypes.

A remark on this clone: What this receptor recognizes is not known. Base qualities are missing; no much larger clone stands one base away.

On the study overall, not on this receptor specifically: When HLA alleles, especially DR and DQ, strongly co-occurred, attributing TCR associations to individual alleles was difficult. Roughly uniform sequencing depth across donors was assumed in presence/absence analyses, although this assumption may not hold. In an earlier analysis of 450 to 750 of the donors, most TCR beta V segments appeared in productive rearrangements about 87% or about 30% of the time, broadly matching IMGT annotations. According to a later analysis, parvovirus B19, influenza, CMV and Epstein-Barr virus appeared linked to several top co-occurrence clusters. Most TCR sequences were seen in very few donors, while some public TCRs were found in many individuals. Because the 87-base-pair reads could not distinguish some IMGT-functional V segments, including TRBV6-2 and TRBV6-3, those segments were excluded. In a later analysis, HLA-associated TCR beta chains showed more clonal expansion and lower generation probabilities than non-associated chains that were equally common. A later analysis found that most CMV-associated TCR beta chains appeared HLA-restricted, with HLA associations seemingly driven largely by CMV exposure. At a false discovery rate of 0.05, a later analysis linked around 17,000 TCR beta sequences to specific HLA alleles. A later analysis found that TCR association rates varied across HLA loci, with DRB1 alleles showing the most associated TCRs and HLA-C alleles the fewest. In a later genetic analysis, fewer N-insertions in productive TCRs were reported among donors in an Asian-associated ancestry cluster than the roughly 640-donor mean. Immune exposure information for the cohort was limited to CMV serostatus. In this cohort, only TCR beta chains were sequenced, and detectable features were limited by the absence of alpha or paired-chain data. Cytomegalovirus status was reported to be diagnosed by the classifier with high specificity and sensitivity in both the original and validation cohorts. Because counts were too low, some 16 rarely observed V segments, including chromosome 9 orphons, were excluded from the earlier analysis of around 640 of the donors. A further reported finding was that TCR beta sequences accurately predicted the HLA-A and HLA-B alleles for most subjects in the first cohort. Correlated functional status among segregating V segments might reflect linkage disequilibrium, but an unknown experimental factor could not be ruled out. A cluster of highly shared sequence variants was judged likely to represent a technical artifact of the sequencing pipeline. In a later genetic analysis, a missense DCLRE1C variant was associated with V-gene and J-gene trimming of TCR beta chains, and the association was replicated in an independent cohort. A few of the identified cytomegalovirus-associated TCR beta chains were confirmed in vitro to be specific for cytomegalovirus antigens. HLA typing was unavailable for some donors at each locus, so association tests used only the typed subset. The study gave a list of some 150 TCR beta chains associated with cytomegalovirus. The authors suggested that the approach could potentially be generalized to other disease states and immunological phenotypes.

In total, approximately 690 healthy bone marrow donors made up the cohort. Cohort members were all nominally healthy when sampled, although unrecorded immune exposures were likely present. The donor was CMV seropositive and belonged to the group of 250 to 300 seropositive cohort members. A peripheral blood sample was provided by each donor, and peripheral blood mononuclear cells were used for TCR beta sequencing. The Qiagen DNeasy Blood Extraction Kit was used to extract genomic DNA from the blood cell samples. The sequence derives from a young woman in good health and CMV-seropositive. The rearranged segments are TRBV28 and TRBJ2-5; 7 nucleotides in the junction match TRBD2. The J call may be incorrect, as the DNA end agrees better with TRBJ2-7. Sequenced material: PBMCs. The DNA sequence reads TGTGCCAGCAGTTTTGGCGGGAGTGGCTACGAGCAGTACTTC. Its translation reads: CASSFGGSGYEQYF.